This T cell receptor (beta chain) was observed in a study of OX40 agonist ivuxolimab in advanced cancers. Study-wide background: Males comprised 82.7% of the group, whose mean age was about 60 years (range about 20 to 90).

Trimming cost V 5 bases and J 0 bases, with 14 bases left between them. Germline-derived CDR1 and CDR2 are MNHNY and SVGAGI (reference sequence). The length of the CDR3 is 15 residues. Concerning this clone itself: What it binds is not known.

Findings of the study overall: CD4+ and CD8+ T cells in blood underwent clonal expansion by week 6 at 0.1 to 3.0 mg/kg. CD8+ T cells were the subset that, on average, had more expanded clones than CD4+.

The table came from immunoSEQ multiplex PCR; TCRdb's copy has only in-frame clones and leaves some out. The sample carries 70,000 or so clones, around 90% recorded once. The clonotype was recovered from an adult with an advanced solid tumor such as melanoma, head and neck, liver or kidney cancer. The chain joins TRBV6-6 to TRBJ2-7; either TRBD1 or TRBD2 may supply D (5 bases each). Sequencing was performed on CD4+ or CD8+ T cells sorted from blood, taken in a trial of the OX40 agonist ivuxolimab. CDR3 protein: CASSRDVDSSYEQYF. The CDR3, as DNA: TGTGCCAGCAGTCGGGACGTTGATAGCTCCTACGAGCAGTACTTC.